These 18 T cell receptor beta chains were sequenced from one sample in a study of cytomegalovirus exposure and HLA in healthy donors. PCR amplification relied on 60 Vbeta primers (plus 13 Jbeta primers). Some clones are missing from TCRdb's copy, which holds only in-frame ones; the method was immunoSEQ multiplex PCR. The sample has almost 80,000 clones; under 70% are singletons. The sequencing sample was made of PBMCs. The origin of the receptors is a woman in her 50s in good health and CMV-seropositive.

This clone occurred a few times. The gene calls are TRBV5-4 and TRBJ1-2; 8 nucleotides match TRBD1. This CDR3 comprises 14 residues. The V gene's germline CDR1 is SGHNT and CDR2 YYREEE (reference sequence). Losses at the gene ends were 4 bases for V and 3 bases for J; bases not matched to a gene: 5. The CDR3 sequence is CASSARQGYYGYTF. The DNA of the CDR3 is TGTGCCAGCAGCGCAAGACAGGGGTACTATGGCTACACCTTC.

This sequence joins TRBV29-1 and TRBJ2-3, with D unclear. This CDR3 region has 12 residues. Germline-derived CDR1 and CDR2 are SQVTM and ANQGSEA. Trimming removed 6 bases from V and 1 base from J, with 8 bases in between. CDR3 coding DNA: TGCAGCGTGGCCCGGGGCACAGATACGCAGTATTTT. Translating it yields CSVARGTDTQYF.

This CDR3 reads CAISEGQGSNYGYTF. The DNA for the CDR3 is TGTGCCATCAGTGAAGGGCAGGGTTCAAACTATGGCTACACCTTC. The chain has TRBV10-3 and TRBJ1-2, with a tentative D call TRBD1 (5 bases). Germline-derived CDR1 and CDR2 are ENHRY and SYGVKD. V dropped 3 bases and J dropped 2 bases, with 13 bases sitting between them. The CDR3 sequence is 15 residues long.

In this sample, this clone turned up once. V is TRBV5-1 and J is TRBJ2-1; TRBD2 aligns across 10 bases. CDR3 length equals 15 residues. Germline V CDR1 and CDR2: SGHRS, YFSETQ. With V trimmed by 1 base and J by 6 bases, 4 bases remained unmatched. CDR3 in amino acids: CASSLFSSGGNEQFF. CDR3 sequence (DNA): TGCGCCAGCAGCTTGTTTTCTAGCGGGGGCAATGAGCAGTTCTTC.

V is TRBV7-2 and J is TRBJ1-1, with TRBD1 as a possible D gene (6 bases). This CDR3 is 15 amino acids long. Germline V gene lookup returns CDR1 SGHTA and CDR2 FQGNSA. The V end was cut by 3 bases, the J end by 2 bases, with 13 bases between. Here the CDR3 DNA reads TGTGCCAGCAGCTTGGTCGGGACACCAAACACTGAAGCTTTCTTT. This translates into CASSLVGTPNTEAFF.

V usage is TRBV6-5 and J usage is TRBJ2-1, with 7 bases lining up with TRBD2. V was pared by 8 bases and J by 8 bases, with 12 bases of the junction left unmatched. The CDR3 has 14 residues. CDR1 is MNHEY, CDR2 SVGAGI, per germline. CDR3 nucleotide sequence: TGTGCCAGCTTCCGGGCTAGCGGCAGCGATGAGCAGTTCTTC. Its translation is CASFRASGSDEQFF.

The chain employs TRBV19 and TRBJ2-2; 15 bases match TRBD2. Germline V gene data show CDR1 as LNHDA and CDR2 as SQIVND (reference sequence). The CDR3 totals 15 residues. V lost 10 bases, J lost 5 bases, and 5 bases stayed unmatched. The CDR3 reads CATQGTSGGTGELFF. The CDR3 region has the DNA TGTGCCACCCAAGGGACTAGCGGGGGGACCGGGGAGCTGTTTTTT.

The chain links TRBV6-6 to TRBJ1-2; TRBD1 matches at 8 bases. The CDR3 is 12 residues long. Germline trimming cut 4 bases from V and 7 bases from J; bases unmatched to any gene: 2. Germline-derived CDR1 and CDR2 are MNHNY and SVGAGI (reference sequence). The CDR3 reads CASSSDRGGYTF. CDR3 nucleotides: TGTGCCAGCAGTTCCGACAGGGGTGGCTACACCTTC.

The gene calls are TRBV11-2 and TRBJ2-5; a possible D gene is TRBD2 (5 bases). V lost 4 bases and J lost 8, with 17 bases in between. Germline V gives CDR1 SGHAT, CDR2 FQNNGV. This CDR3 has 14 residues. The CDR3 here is CASSYYKEEKTQYF. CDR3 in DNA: TGTGCCAGCAGCTACTACAAGGAGGAGAAAACCCAGTACTTC.

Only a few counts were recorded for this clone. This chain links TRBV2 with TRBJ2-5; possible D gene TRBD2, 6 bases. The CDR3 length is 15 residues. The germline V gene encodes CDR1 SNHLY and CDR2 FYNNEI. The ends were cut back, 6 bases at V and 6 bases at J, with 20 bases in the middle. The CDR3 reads CASRNPGLQVKTQYF. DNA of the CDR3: TGTGCCAGCAGGAACCCGGGACTGCAAGTGAAGACCCAGTACTTC.

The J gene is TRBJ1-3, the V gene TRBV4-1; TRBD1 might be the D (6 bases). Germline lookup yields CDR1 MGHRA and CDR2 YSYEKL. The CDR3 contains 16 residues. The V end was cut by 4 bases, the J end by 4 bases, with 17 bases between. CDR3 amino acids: CASSRSGEGGGNTIYF. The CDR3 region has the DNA TGCGCCAGCAGCCGCTCCGGGGAGGGGGGAGGAAACACCATATATTTT.

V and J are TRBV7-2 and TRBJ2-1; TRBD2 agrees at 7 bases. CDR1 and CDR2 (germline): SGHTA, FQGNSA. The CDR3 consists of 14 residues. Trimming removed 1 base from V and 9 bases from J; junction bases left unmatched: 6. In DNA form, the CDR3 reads TGTGCCAGCAGCTTAGTCGGGACGGGAGGTGAGCAGTTCTTC. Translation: CASSLVGTGGEQFF.

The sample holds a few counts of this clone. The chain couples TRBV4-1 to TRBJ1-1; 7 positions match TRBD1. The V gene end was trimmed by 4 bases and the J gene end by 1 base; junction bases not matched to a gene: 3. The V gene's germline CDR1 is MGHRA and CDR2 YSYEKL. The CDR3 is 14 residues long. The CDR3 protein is CASSLGQTNTEAFF. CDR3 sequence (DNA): TGCGCCAGCAGCCTGGGACAGACGAACACTGAAGCTTTCTTT.

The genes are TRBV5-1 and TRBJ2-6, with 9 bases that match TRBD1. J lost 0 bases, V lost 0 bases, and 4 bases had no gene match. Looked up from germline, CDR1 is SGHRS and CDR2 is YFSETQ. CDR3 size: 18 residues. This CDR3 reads CASSLGDRGVSGANVLTF. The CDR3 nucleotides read TGCGCCAGCAGCTTGGGAGACAGGGGGGTCTCTGGGGCCAACGTCCTGACTTTC.

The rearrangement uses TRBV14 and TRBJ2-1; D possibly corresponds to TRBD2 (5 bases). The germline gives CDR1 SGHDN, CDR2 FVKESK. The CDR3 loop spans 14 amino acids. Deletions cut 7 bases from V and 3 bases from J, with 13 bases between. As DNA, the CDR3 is TGTGCCAGCAATCCGAGCGGCGGCTACAATGAGCAGTTCTTC. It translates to CASNPSGGYNEQFF. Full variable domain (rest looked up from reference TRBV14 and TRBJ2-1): EAGVTQFPSHSVIEKGQTVTLRCDPISGHDNLYWYRRVMGKEIKFLLHFVKESKQDESGMPNNRFLAERTGGTYSTLKVQPAELEDSGVYFCASNPSGGYNEQFFGPGTRLTVL.

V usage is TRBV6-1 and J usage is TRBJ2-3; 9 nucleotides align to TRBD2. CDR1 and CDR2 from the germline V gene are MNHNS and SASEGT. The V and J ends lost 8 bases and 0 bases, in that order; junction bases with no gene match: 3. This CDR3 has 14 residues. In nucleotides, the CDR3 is TGTGCCAGCCAAAGCGGGGGGAGCACAGATACGCAGTATTTT. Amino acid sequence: CASQSGGSTDTQYF.

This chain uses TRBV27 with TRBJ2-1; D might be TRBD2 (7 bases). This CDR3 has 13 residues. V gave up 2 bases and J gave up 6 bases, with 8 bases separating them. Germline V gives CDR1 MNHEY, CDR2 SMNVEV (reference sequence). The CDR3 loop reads CASSLRGGNEQFF. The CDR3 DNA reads TGTGCCAGCAGTTTAAGGGGGGGCAATGAGCAGTTCTTC.

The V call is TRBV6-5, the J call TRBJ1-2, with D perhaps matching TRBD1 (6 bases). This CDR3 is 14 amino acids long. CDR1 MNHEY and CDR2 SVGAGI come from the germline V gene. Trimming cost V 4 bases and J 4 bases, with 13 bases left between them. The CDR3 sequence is CASSFRQATYGYTF. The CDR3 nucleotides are TGTGCCAGCAGTTTCCGACAGGCAACCTATGGCTACACCTTC.